The next 28 T cell receptor beta chains were all read from a single sample in a study of T cell responses to AZD1222 COVID-19 vaccine. Only in-frame clones appear in the TCRdb table, and some are missing; sequencing was by immunoSEQ multiplex PCR. Among 140,000 to 150,000 clones listed, 88% were seen once. This material consisted of peripheral blood, taken 28 days after the second dose of the MenACWY control vaccine. These receptors were taken from an adult who received the MenACWY meningococcal vaccine as a control.

The gene calls are TRBV5-4 and TRBJ2-2, with D possibly being TRBD2 (7 bases). Germline CDR1 is SGHNT and CDR2 is YYREEE (reference sequence). This CDR3 region has 15 residues. Trimming left V 4 bases short and J 5 bases short, with 15 bases between. The CDR3 bases are TGTGCCAGCAGCAACGGGGGGCCGGGTACCGGGGAGCTGTTTTTT. It encodes CASSNGGPGTGELFF.

This CDR3 is CASSQGGFMETQYF. For the CDR3, the DNA is TGCGCCAGCAGCCAAGGGGGCTTCATGGAGACCCAGTACTTC. The chain links TRBV4-1 to TRBJ2-5; tentative D call: TRBD1 (5 bases). Germline-derived CDR1 and CDR2 are MGHRA and YSYEKL. V dropped 1 base and J dropped 5 bases, with 11 bases sitting between them. The CDR3 covers 14 residues.

The V and J genes are TRBV7-9 and TRBJ2-1; 10 nucleotides match TRBD2. Trimming at V came to 4 bases and at J to 2 bases, leaving 5 bases not matched to a gene. The CDR3 extends over 16 amino acids. Germline-derived CDR1 and CDR2 are SEHNR and FQNEAQ (reference sequence). The CDR3 is CASSSESGRAYNEQFF. As DNA, the CDR3 is TGTGCCAGCAGCTCAGAGAGCGGGAGGGCCTACAATGAGCAGTTCTTC.

This chain uses TRBV9 with TRBJ2-7; 7 bases line up with TRBD2. CDR1 is SGDLS and CDR2 is YYNGEE in the germline V gene. V was pared by 3 bases and J by 5 bases, with 5 bases of the junction left unmatched. This CDR3 region has 13 residues. CDR3 in DNA: TGTGCCAGCAGCGGCGGGGGAAACCACGAGCAGTACTTC. It is translated as CASSGGGNHEQYF.

The chain links TRBV7-2 to TRBJ2-1; D unresolved. V was cut by 2 bases and J by 4 bases, with 9 bases left in between. This CDR3 comprises 14 residues. Per the germline V gene, CDR1 is SGHTA and CDR2 is FQGNSA. Here the CDR3 reads CASSLTDAYNEQFF. The CDR3 DNA sequence: TGTGCCAGCAGCTTAACTGACGCTTACAATGAGCAGTTCTTC.

The gene calls are TRBV7-2 and TRBJ2-7; D might be TRBD2 (6 bases). CDR1 is SGHTA and CDR2 is FQGNSA in the germline V gene. The germline V and J ends were trimmed by 1 base and 5 bases, with 12 bases remaining between them. This CDR3 region has 14 residues. DNA of the CDR3: TGTGCCAGCAGCTTAGTGGAGGGTGGCGACGAGCAGTACTTC. It yields the protein CASSLVEGGDEQYF.

The gene calls are TRBV2 and TRBJ2-7, with D possibly TRBD1 on 5 matching bases. Germline V gene sequence: CDR1 SNHLY, CDR2 FYNNEI. The CDR3 totals 14 residues. V was shortened by 6 bases and J by 4 bases, with 16 bases between the two germline ends. The CDR3, as DNA: TGTGCCAGCAGCGCAGGGTATAGGGTTTACGAGCAGTACTTC. Its protein is CASSAGYRVYEQYF. Supplemented by reference TRBV2 and TRBJ2-7, the full variable domain reads EPEVTQTPSHQVTQMGQEVILRCVPISNHLYFYWYRQILGQKVEFLVSFYNNEISEKSEIFDDQFSVERPDGSNFTLKIRSTKLEDSAMYFCASSAGYRVYEQYFGPGTRLTVT.

This chain connects TRBV21-1 to TRBJ2-1; the D call in the table, TRBD1, was not verified against the DNA. TRBV21-1 is designated a pseudogene. CDR3 length: 13 residues. The CDR3 bases are TGTGCCAGCAGGTATGACAGGGCAGATGGGCAGTTCTTC. This sequence encodes CASRYDRADGQFF.

The chain joins TRBV24-1 to TRBJ1-3; 7 nucleotides line up with TRBD1. CDR3 length: 14 residues. J lost 4 bases, V lost 3 bases, and 2 bases had no gene match. CDR1 is KGHDR, CDR2 SFDVKD, per germline. The CDR3 bases are TGTGCCACCAGTGATCAAGGGGGCGGAAACACCATATATTTT. Encoded protein: CATSDQGGGNTIYF.

The rearrangement joins TRBV7-9 to TRBJ2-1, with a weak D call TRBD1 (6 bases). Trimming pared 8 bases from V and 7 bases from J, leaving 15 bases between. The CDR3 extends over 13 amino acids. Germline V gives CDR1 SEHNR, CDR2 FQNEAQ (reference sequence). CDR3 protein: CASSQGSGNEQFF. The CDR3 DNA sequence: TGTGCCAGCTCACAGGGTTCTGGGAATGAGCAGTTCTTC.

V usage is TRBV9 and J usage is TRBJ1-1; a possible D gene is TRBD1 (5 bases). The V gene's germline CDR1 is SGDLS and CDR2 YYNGEE. Deletions cut 1 base from V and 0 bases from J, with 10 bases between. The CDR3 runs 15 residues. CDR3 nucleotides: TGTGCCAGCAGCGTATCGGGGACGGTGAACACTGAAGCTTTCTTT. Translated, it gives CASSVSGTVNTEAFF.

The rearrangement uses TRBV15 and TRBJ2-1; a weak D match, TRBD1 (6 bases). The CDR3 length is 15 residues. Per the germline V gene, CDR1 is LNHNV and CDR2 is YYDKDF (reference sequence). V lost 5 bases and J 4 bases, leaving 15 bases between the germline ends. The CDR3 nucleotides are TGTGCCACCAGCGAGACCAGGGGACCTTACAATGAGCAGTTCTTC. Its translation: CATSETRGPYNEQFF.

The rearrangement joins TRBV5-1 to TRBJ2-1; 9 nucleotides line up with TRBD2. Germline CDR1 is SGHRS and CDR2 is YFSETQ. The CDR3 length is 14 residues. V gave up 2 bases and J gave up 8 bases; unmatched junction bases: 5. The CDR3 protein is CASSFPLAGYEQFF. Here the CDR3 DNA reads TGCGCCAGCAGCTTCCCCCTAGCGGGATATGAGCAGTTCTTC.

About this clone: An end of the junction differs from the germline gene, which may be a read error. The same CDR3 is also encoded by other DNA sequences in this sample. The chain's CDR3 is CASRTATDSHYGYTF. The CDR3 DNA follows: TGCGCCAGCAGGACCGCAACGGACAGCCACTATGGCTACACCTTC. The chain couples TRBV6-5 to TRBJ1-2; possibly TRBD1 for D (6 bases). Germline V gene sequence: CDR1 MNHEY, CDR2 SVGAGI. The CDR3 loop spans 15 amino acids.

The genes are TRBV6-2 or TRBV6-3 and TRBJ2-2; D remains unclear. The germline V gene encodes CDR1 MNHEY and CDR2 SVGEGT. V was trimmed by 0 bases and J by 2 bases, leaving 16 bases between them. The CDR3 loop spans 18 amino acids. The CDR3 here is CASSYSTDQVYNTGELFF. CDR3 in DNA: TGTGCCAGCAGTTACTCGACGGACCAAGTGTATAACACCGGGGAGCTGTTTTTT.

V usage is TRBV2 and J usage is TRBJ1-5; D is undetermined. Trimming shortened V by 7 bases and J by 3 bases, and 7 bases separated the two germline ends. The germline V gene encodes CDR1 SNHLY and CDR2 FYNNEI. This CDR3 has 12 amino acids. The CDR3 region is CASKPDNQPQHF. Here the CDR3 DNA reads TGTGCCAGCAAGCCGGACAATCAGCCCCAGCATTTT.

V gene TRBV28 combines with J gene TRBJ2-7, with D tentatively TRBD1 (6 bases). CDR3 size: 14 residues. V lost 5 bases, J lost 3 bases, and 14 bases lay in between. Germline V lookup: CDR1 MDHEN, CDR2 SYDVKM. The CDR3 is CASSPGTPFYEQYF. For the CDR3, the DNA is TGTGCCAGCAGTCCCGGGACACCCTTCTACGAGCAGTACTTC.

The chain couples TRBV28 to TRBJ2-2; the D gene could be TRBD1 or TRBD2 (5 bases each). The CDR3 length is 16 residues. Trimming pared 1 base from V and 4 bases from J, leaving 13 bases between. Germline V gene data show CDR1 as MDHEN and CDR2 as SYDVKM. In DNA form, the CDR3 reads TGTGCCAGCAGTTTATCGAGGGGCGCGCGCACCGGGGAGCTGTTTTTT. Translation gives CASSLSRGARTGELFF.

The chain links TRBV5-1 to TRBJ2-1, with D possibly matching TRBD2 (5 bases). The length of the CDR3 is 14 residues. CDR1 SGHRS and CDR2 YFSETQ come from the germline V gene. Between the trimmed V and J ends, which lost 0 bases and 5 bases, there was a span of 9 bases. The CDR3, as DNA: TGCGCCAGCAGCTTGGGTCTAGCCCACAATGAGCAGTTCTTC. Translation gives CASSLGLAHNEQFF. Combining the CDR3 with reference TRBV5-1 and TRBJ2-1 gives the whole variable domain KAGVTQTPRYLIKTRGQQVTLSCSPISGHRSVSWYQQTPGQGLQFLFEYFSETQRNKGNFPGRFSGRQFSNSRSEMNVSTLELGDSALYLCASSLGLAHNEQFFGPGTRLTVL.

This clone was seen just once. The CDR3 reads CASSELKPRISGGYTF. In DNA form, the CDR3 reads TGTGCCAGCAGTGAACTAAAACCCAGGATTTCTGGTGGCTACACCTTC. The V and J genes are TRBV25-1 and TRBJ1-2; no clear D gene. CDR1 MGHDK and CDR2 SYGVNS come from the germline V gene. The CDR3 is made up of 16 amino acids. V lost 2 bases to trimming and J lost 7 bases, with 20 bases between them.

This chain connects TRBV7-9 to TRBJ2-1, with no clear D. Germline CDR1 is SEHNR and CDR2 is FQNEAQ (reference sequence). Trimming removed 5 bases at V and 0 bases at J, with 14 bases between. The CDR3 has 16 amino acids. Here the CDR3 reads CASSLTPRSSYNEQFF. Written as DNA, the CDR3 is TGTGCCAGCAGCCTCACTCCCCGAAGCTCCTACAATGAGCAGTTCTTC.

Comments on this clone: Just one base apart from a much larger clone, this may be a read error. The chain carries TRBV15 and TRBJ1-5, with D unclear. Germline lookup yields CDR1 LNHNV and CDR2 YYDKDF (reference sequence). This CDR3 contains 13 residues. CDR3 coding DNA: TGTGCCACCAACAGAGAACCCTTTCGGCCCCAGCATTTT. Translating gives CATNREPFRPQHF.

V gene TRBV19 combines with J gene TRBJ1-6; D not certain. In germline, CDR1 is LNHDA, CDR2 SQIVND (reference sequence). The V end lost 4 bases, the J end lost 10 bases, and 17 bases lay between the germline ends. This CDR3 comprises 15 residues. CDR3 bases: TGTGCCAGTAGTAGAAGAGACCCCATCGGATCACCCCTCCACTTT. Its protein is CASSRRDPIGSPLHF. Looking up the rest from reference TRBV19 and TRBJ1-6 gives the full variable domain: DGGITQSPKYLFRKEGQNVTLSCEQNLNHDAMYWYRQDPGQGLRLIYYSQIVNDFQKGDIAEGYSVSREKKESFPLTVTSAQKNPTAFYLCASSRRDPIGSPLHFGNGTRLTVT.

The chain uses TRBV4-3 and TRBJ2-7; D gene uncertain. The CDR3 totals 14 residues. CDR1 and CDR2 from the germline V gene are LGHNA and YSLEER. V lost 4 bases and J 3 bases, leaving 13 bases between the germline ends. The CDR3 reads CASSLAHQYYEQYF. The CDR3 DNA is TGCGCCAGCAGCCTCGCTCACCAATACTACGAGCAGTACTTC.

The rearrangement links TRBV16 to TRBJ1-6; 9 nucleotides agree with TRBD1. The CDR3 sequence is 16 residues long. V was pared by 0 bases and J by 5 bases, with 2 bases of the junction left unmatched. Germline loops: CDR1 KGHSY, CDR2 FQNENV. The CDR3: CASSQSGQGDNSPLHF. CDR3 bases: TGTGCCAGCAGCCAATCGGGACAGGGAGATAATTCACCCCTCCACTTT.

The chain has TRBV29-1 and TRBJ2-5; D uncertain. Germline V gives CDR1 SQVTM, CDR2 ANQGSEA. V lost 0 bases and J 2 bases, leaving 4 bases between the germline ends. This CDR3 contains 12 residues. The CDR3 DNA sequence: TGCAGCGTTGAAGATATACAAGAGACCCAGTACTTC. Protein sequence: CSVEDIQETQYF.

The CDR3 region is CATSEHAGGYTF. CDR3 bases: TGTGCCACCAGTGAGCATGCGGGAGGCTACACCTTC. This chain uses TRBV24-1 with TRBJ1-2; D call uncertain. The CDR3 totals 12 residues. Germline assignment: CDR1 KGHDR and CDR2 SFDVKD. V lost 4 bases, J lost 8 bases, and 10 bases lay in between.

This sequence joins TRBV11-3 and TRBJ2-2, with D unclear. Trimming pared 5 bases from V and 4 bases from J, leaving 14 bases between. This CDR3 contains 15 residues. From germline, CDR1 is SGHNT and CDR2 YENEEA. CDR3: CASSPVASGTGELFF. The CDR3 DNA reads as TGTGCCAGCAGCCCGGTGGCCTCGGGCACCGGGGAGCTGTTTTTT.